The rows below give T cell receptor beta chains drawn from one sample of a study of human T cells and chemical hapten exposure. MiXCR, run by TCRdb on the RACE reads, gives a single entry per CDR3 protein. This table holds about 190,000 distinct CDR3 sequences, around 23% found once. Sequenced material: whole blood, taken in connection with sensitization to the hapten diphenylcyclopropenone (DPC). The receptors stem from a woman in her thirties or forties with alopecia areata. Some clones in this sample may be carry-over from other donors' samples. Each CDR3 is given with its conserved first and last residue. Each record gives: CDR3 protein, CDR3 DNA, V gene, D gene, clone size, J gene. The D gene is left open where the match is weak. The size field is filled for only some rows; it gives once, few, many or a size class.

cdr3_aa: CASSQKQGASTDTQYF
cdr3_nt: TGTGCCAGCAGCCAAAAACAGGGGGCCTCCACAGATACGCAGTATTTT
v_call: TRBV6-2/TRBV6-3
d_call: TRBD1
clone_size: -
j_call: TRBJ2-3

cdr3_aa: CASSVFPADEQFF
cdr3_nt: TGTGCCAGCAGCGTATTTCCGGCGGATGAGCAGTTCTTC
v_call: TRBV9
d_call: -
clone_size: -
j_call: TRBJ2-1

cdr3_aa: CSARDRRAFF
cdr3_nt: TGCAGCGCCAGGGACAGACGAGCTTTCTTT
v_call: TRBV29-1
d_call: TRBD1
clone_size: -
j_call: TRBJ1-1

cdr3_aa: CASSSPYRGSSYEQYF
cdr3_nt: TGTGCCAGCAGTTCCCCTTATAGAGGGAGCTCCTACGAGCAGTACTTC
v_call: TRBV28
d_call: -
clone_size: few
j_call: TRBJ2-7

cdr3_aa: CASSNVGGNQPQHF
cdr3_nt: TGTGCCAGCAGTAATGTGGGCGGCAATCAGCCCCAGCATTTT
v_call: TRBV6-5
d_call: -
clone_size: -
j_call: TRBJ1-5

cdr3_aa: CSAGDPGGNQPQHF
cdr3_nt: TGCAGCGCGGGGGACCCAGGAGGCAATCAGCCCCAGCATTTT
v_call: TRBV29-1
d_call: -
clone_size: few
j_call: TRBJ1-5

cdr3_aa: CSGARGPEQFF
cdr3_nt: TGCAGCGGCGCCAGGGGGCCTGAGCAGTTCTTC
v_call: TRBV29-1
d_call: TRBD1
clone_size: many
j_call: TRBJ2-1

cdr3_aa: CASSYGGRAADEQYF
cdr3_nt: TGTGCCAGCAGTTACGGCGGGAGGGCCGCTGACGAGCAGTACTTC
v_call: TRBV6-2/TRBV6-3
d_call: TRBD2
clone_size: -
j_call: TRBJ2-7

cdr3_aa: CASSYSATHYTGELFF
cdr3_nt: TGTGCCAGCAGTTACTCTGCGACACATTACACCGGGGAGCTGTTTTTT
v_call: TRBV6-5
d_call: -
clone_size: -
j_call: TRBJ2-2

cdr3_aa: CASSLPYNEQFF
cdr3_nt: TGTGCCAGCAGCTTACCATACAATGAGCAGTTCTTC
v_call: TRBV7-9
d_call: -
clone_size: few
j_call: TRBJ2-1

cdr3_aa: CASSFSANTEAFF
cdr3_nt: TGTGCCAGCAGCTTTTCAGCGAACACTGAAGCTTTCTTT
v_call: TRBV7-8
d_call: -
clone_size: few
j_call: TRBJ1-1

cdr3_aa: CASSRYFQGGNEKLFF
cdr3_nt: TGTGCCAGCAGCCGCTACTTCCAAGGGGGGAATGAAAAACTGTTTTTT
v_call: TRBV3-1
d_call: -
clone_size: few
j_call: TRBJ1-4

cdr3_aa: CSAPGPYSGDEQFF
cdr3_nt: TGCAGTGCTCCTGGACCATACTCCGGTGATGAGCAGTTCTTC
v_call: TRBV20-1
d_call: -
clone_size: -
j_call: TRBJ2-1

cdr3_aa: CASSQAGPNNEQFF
cdr3_nt: TGTGCCAGCAGCCAAGCCGGGCCCAACAATGAGCAGTTCTTC
v_call: TRBV3-1
d_call: -
clone_size: few
j_call: TRBJ2-1

cdr3_aa: CASSQTGDIYGYTF
cdr3_nt: TGCGCCAGCAGCCAGACAGGGGACATCTATGGCTACACCTTC
v_call: TRBV4-3
d_call: TRBD1
clone_size: few
j_call: TRBJ1-2

cdr3_aa: CASSLGARDTQYF
cdr3_nt: TGTGCCAGCAGCTTGGGAGCGCGCGATACGCAGTATTTT
v_call: TRBV7-3
d_call: -
clone_size: few
j_call: TRBJ2-3

cdr3_aa: CASRGIYGHSEDEQFF
cdr3_nt: TGTGCCAGCAGAGGGATTTATGGGCACAGCGAGGATGAGCAGTTCTTC
v_call: TRBV6-2/TRBV6-3
d_call: -
clone_size: -
j_call: TRBJ2-1